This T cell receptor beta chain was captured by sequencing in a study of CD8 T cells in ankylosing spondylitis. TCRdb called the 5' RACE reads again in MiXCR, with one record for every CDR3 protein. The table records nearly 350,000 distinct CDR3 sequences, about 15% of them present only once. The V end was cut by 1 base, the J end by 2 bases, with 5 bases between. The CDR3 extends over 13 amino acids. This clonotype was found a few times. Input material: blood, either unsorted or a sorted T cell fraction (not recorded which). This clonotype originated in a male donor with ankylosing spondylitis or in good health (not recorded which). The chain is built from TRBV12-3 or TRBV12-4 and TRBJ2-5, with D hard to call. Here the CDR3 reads CASSLEGQETQYF. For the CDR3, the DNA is TGTGCCAGCAGTTTAGAGGGTCAAGAGACCCAGTACTTC.